In this sample, the clone carrying this TCR beta chain turned up many times. The ends were cut back, 3 bases at V and 2 bases at J, with 3 bases in the middle. The CDR3 is 12 amino acids. A single record per CDR3 protein comes from TCRdb applying MiXCR to the RT-PCR reads. This table has about 680,000 distinct CDR3 sequences, approximately 15% appearing once. V is TRBV12-3 or TRBV12-4 and J is TRBJ2-3; D is ambiguous. Input material: memory CD4+ T cells from blood. The origin of this receptor is a female donor in good health, serving as a healthy control. CDR3 nucleotides: TGTGCCAGCAGTTTTCACACAGATACGCAGTATTTT. It specifies CASSFHTDTQYF.